The 26 T cell receptor beta chains listed next were all sequenced from one sample in a study of T cell changes during pregnancy in multiple sclerosis. Libraries were prepared by immunoSEQ multiplex PCR; TCRdb keeps only in-frame clonotypes and omits some of them. Counted here are approximately 61,000 clones, around 93% occurring once; the ten biggest clones make up roughly 3.6%. The starting material was peripheral blood, obtained after pregnancy. The receptor set was obtained from a female donor in good health, enrolled as a control in a pregnancy study.

The chain joins TRBV6-1 to TRBJ1-6, with 8 bases that match TRBD1. The CDR3 covers 17 residues. Germline assignment: CDR1 MNHNS and CDR2 SASEGT. Germline trimming cut 1 base from V and 1 base from J; bases unmatched to any gene: 3. CDR3 sequence: CASSEGTGRSYNSPLHF. The CDR3 region has the DNA TGTGCCAGCAGTGAAGGGACAGGGAGGTCCTATAATTCACCCCTCCACTTT.

The gene calls are TRBV4-3 and TRBJ2-1; 10 nucleotides align to TRBD2. The V gene end was trimmed by 3 bases and the J gene end by 6 bases; junction bases not matched to a gene: 8. The length of the CDR3 is 16 residues. The germline CDR1 and CDR2 sequences are LGHNA and YSLEER. CDR3 sequence reads: CASSHSAGGGGNEQFF. For the CDR3, the DNA is TGCGCCAGCAGCCATTCAGCGGGAGGGGGAGGCAATGAGCAGTTCTTC.

The genes are TRBV19 and TRBJ1-1; the match to TRBD1 covers 7 bases. The CDR3 sequence is 13 residues long. The germline V gene encodes CDR1 LNHDA and CDR2 SQIVND (reference sequence). The V and J ends lost 5 bases and 3 bases, in that order; junction bases with no gene match: 3. CDR3 residues: CASSPDRYTEAFF. The DNA of the CDR3 is TGTGCCAGTAGTCCGGACAGGTACACTGAAGCTTTCTTT.

The gene calls are TRBV4-3 and TRBJ1-3, with a weak D call TRBD1 (5 bases). V was trimmed by 2 bases and J by 4 bases, leaving 9 bases between them. CDR1 and CDR2 from the germline V gene are LGHNA and YSLEER. This CDR3 contains 14 residues. CDR3 amino acids: CASSQSGSGNTIYF. Here the CDR3 DNA reads TGCGCCAGCAGCCAATCAGGGTCCGGAAACACCATATATTTT.

The genes are TRBV2 and TRBJ2-3, with 15 bases matching TRBD2. The J segment lost 2 bases and the V segment lost 0 bases, leaving 6 bases of the junction unmatched. This CDR3 has 19 amino acids. Germline CDR1 is SNHLY and CDR2 is FYNNEI. The CDR3 is CASSEAGGLAGGITDTQYF. DNA for the CDR3: TGTGCCAGCAGTGAAGCAGGGGGACTAGCGGGGGGAATCACAGATACGCAGTATTTT.

V gene TRBV18 combines with J gene TRBJ2-1; 10 positions agree with TRBD2. The CDR3 sequence is 14 residues long. Germline V gives CDR1 KGHSH, CDR2 LQKENI. J was trimmed by 16 bases and V by 0 bases; bases with no gene match: 9. The DNA of the CDR3 is TGTGCCAGCTCACCACCTGGGACTAGCGCACGGTCTTTCTTC. It specifies CASSPPGTSARSFF.

The gene calls are TRBV19 and TRBJ2-7; D is uncertain. The V gene lost 3 bases and the J gene lost 0 bases, with 9 bases spanning the gap. Per germline, CDR1 LNHDA and CDR2 SQIVND (reference sequence). There are 14 residues in the CDR3. The CDR3 is CASSIQAGSYEQYF. CDR3 DNA: TGTGCCAGTAGTATCCAGGCAGGCTCCTACGAGCAGTACTTC.

The chain combines TRBV12-5 with TRBJ1-4; 7 bases are shared with TRBD1. V trimming: 4 bases; J trimming: 10 bases; junction bases outside the gene matches: 12. The CDR3 length is 15 residues. CDR1 LGHNT and CDR2 FRNRAP come from the germline V gene. As DNA, the CDR3 is TGTGCTAGTGGTTCCGCCGGGACAGCCGTAGGAAAACTGTTTTTT. Translating it yields CASGSAGTAVGKLFF.

The V gene is TRBV4-3, the J gene TRBJ2-3; 9 nucleotides align to TRBD1. Germline CDR1 reads LGHNA; CDR2 reads YSLEER. Germline trimming cut 3 bases from V and 0 bases from J; bases unmatched to any gene: 1. CDR3 size: 15 residues. The CDR3 DNA follows: TGCGCCAGCAGCCAGGACAGGGGTAGCACAGATACGCAGTATTTT. Translating it yields CASSQDRGSTDTQYF.

The chain carries TRBV13 and TRBJ1-2; 7 nucleotides line up with TRBD1. The CDR3 has 15 amino acids. CDR1 is PRHDT and CDR2 is FYEKMQ in the germline V gene (reference sequence). V was pared by 4 bases and J by 4 bases, with 9 bases of the junction left unmatched. CDR3 DNA: TGTGCCAGCAGCTCTCCAGGACAGGCGCGCTATGGCTACACCTTC. Protein product: CASSSPGQARYGYTF.

This chain connects TRBV6-1 to TRBJ1-1, with D tentatively TRBD1 (5 bases). The CDR3 has 13 residues. With 8 bases removed from V and 4 bases from J, the gap between germline ends came to 14 bases. The V gene's germline CDR1 is MNHNS and CDR2 SASEGT. The CDR3: CASRWGGTTEAFF. As DNA, the CDR3 is TGTGCCAGCCGCTGGGGGGGGACCACTGAAGCTTTCTTT.

V usage is TRBV7-2 and J usage is TRBJ2-5; 7 bases fit TRBD1. The V segment lost 5 bases and the J segment 5 bases; nucleotides outside the gene matches: 8. Germline lookup yields CDR1 SGHTA and CDR2 FQGNSA. This CDR3 is 14 amino acids long. The DNA of the CDR3 is TGTGCCAGCAGCCCAAGACAGGGCCCCGAGACCCAGTACTTC. Translation: CASSPRQGPETQYF.

This sequence joins TRBV18 and TRBJ1-2, with TRBD1 as a possible D gene (5 bases). The CDR3 spans 15 residues. Germline V gene data show CDR1 as KGHSH and CDR2 as LQKENI. Trimming left V 0 bases short and J 3 bases short, with 11 bases between. DNA for the CDR3: TGTGCCAGCTCACCACCGCTCGGGGGGGACTATGGCTACACCTTC. It encodes CASSPPLGGDYGYTF.

The chain has TRBV9 and TRBJ1-1; 9 nucleotides align to TRBD1. V was clipped by 2 bases and J by 5 bases; unmatched bases: 1. This CDR3 has 13 amino acids. In germline, CDR1 is SGDLS, CDR2 YYNGEE. CDR3 protein: CASSVTGGTEAFF. CDR3 DNA sequence: TGTGCCAGCAGCGTGACAGGGGGTACTGAAGCTTTCTTT.

The rearrangement joins TRBV2 to TRBJ2-1, with 12 bases fitting TRBD2. This CDR3 comprises 15 residues. The V segment lost 6 bases and the J segment 4 bases; nucleotides outside the gene matches: 4. Germline V gene data show CDR1 as SNHLY and CDR2 as FYNNEI. This chain's CDR3 is CASRASGGAYNEQFF. The CDR3 nucleotides read TGTGCCAGCAGGGCTAGCGGGGGGGCGTACAATGAGCAGTTCTTC.

The V gene is TRBV7-3, the J gene TRBJ2-1; D is uncertain. This CDR3 region has 14 residues. Germline CDR1 SGHTA, CDR2 FQGTGA. The V gene lost 2 bases and the J gene lost 1 base, with 6 bases spanning the gap. Here the CDR3 DNA reads TGTGCCAGCAGCTTAGCAGGTTCCTACAATGAGCAGTTCTTC. It is translated as CASSLAGSYNEQFF.

The count of this clone is one. This chain connects TRBV7-9 to TRBJ2-7; 8 bases map to TRBD2. J lost 3 bases, V lost 5 bases, and 9 bases had no gene match. CDR1 and CDR2 from the germline V gene are SEHNR and FQNEAQ (reference sequence). The CDR3 is 15 residues long. CDR3 nucleotide sequence: TGTGCCAGCAGCCCGATAAGCGGGGGAAGCTACGAGCAGTACTTC. Amino acid sequence: CASSPISGGSYEQYF.

The chain recombines TRBV6-1 with TRBJ2-7; 7 bases align to TRBD1. V was clipped by 5 bases and J by 4 bases; unmatched bases: 5. The V gene's germline CDR1 is MNHNS and CDR2 SASEGT. CDR3 length: 13 residues. CDR3 in DNA: TGTGCCAGCAGTAGACAGGGCTGGTACGAGCAGTACTTC. This codes for CASSRQGWYEQYF.

The chain recombines TRBV9 with TRBJ2-1; possibly TRBD2 for D (6 bases). Trimming removed 4 bases at V and 4 bases at J, with 15 bases between. Per the germline V gene, CDR1 is SGDLS and CDR2 is YYNGEE. There are 15 residues in the CDR3. This CDR3 is CASSLSGTSYNEQFF. CDR3 nucleotide sequence: TGTGCCAGCAGCCTTTCCGGGACTTCATACAATGAGCAGTTCTTC.

The chain is built from TRBV6-6 and TRBJ1-3; possibly TRBD1 for D (5 bases). Between the trimmed V and J ends, which lost 8 bases and 3 bases, there was a span of 8 bases. This CDR3 contains 12 residues. Germline loops: CDR1 MNHNY, CDR2 SVGAGI (reference sequence). The CDR3 DNA follows: TGTGCCAGCGGGGGGGGTGGAAACACCATATATTTT. Translating gives CASGGGGNTIYF.

CDR3 nucleotide sequence: TGTGCCAGCAGTTACGGAGGCAGGGGGTCCTACAATGAGCAGTTCTTC. It encodes CASSYGGRGSYNEQFF. V and J are TRBV6-6 and TRBJ2-1; 7 bases fit TRBD1. The V segment lost 2 bases and the J segment 1 base; nucleotides outside the gene matches: 5. This CDR3 comprises 16 residues. CDR1 is MNHNY and CDR2 is SVGAGI in the germline V gene (reference sequence).

About this clone: Other DNA sequences in this specimen translate into the identical CDR3. The chain carries TRBV29-1 and TRBJ1-2; D is unresolved. V lost 5 bases to trimming and J lost 4 bases, with 26 bases between them. Per the germline V gene, CDR1 is SQVTM and CDR2 is ANQGSEA. The CDR3 covers 17 residues. The CDR3 protein is CSVRVVGSKNSLYGYTF. CDR3 DNA: TGCAGCGTTCGAGTGGTAGGAAGCAAAAACAGCCTCTATGGCTACACCTTC.

The chain has TRBV7-9 and TRBJ1-1; D uncertain. Trimming removed 5 bases from V and 6 bases from J, with 10 bases in between. The CDR3 has 12 amino acids. The germline V gene encodes CDR1 SEHNR and CDR2 FQNEAQ (reference sequence). The CDR3 DNA reads TGTGCCAGCAGCCTACCTAACTCTGAAGCTTTCTTT. This encodes CASSLPNSEAFF.

The chain has TRBV7-8 and TRBJ1-1, with TRBD1 identical over 10 bases. V shed 4 bases, J shed 3 bases, and the junction held 2 bases outside the gene matches. Germline-derived CDR1 and CDR2 are SGHVS and FQNEAQ. The CDR3 has 14 amino acids. The CDR3 bases are TGTGCCAGCAGCTGGACAGGGGGGGACACTGAAGCTTTCTTT. Its translation: CASSWTGGDTEAFF.

The chain employs TRBV6-5 and TRBJ1-4; TRBD1 matches 7 bases. The V and J ends lost 6 bases and 2 bases, in that order; junction bases with no gene match: 3. This CDR3 is 14 amino acids long. Germline loops: CDR1 MNHEY, CDR2 SVGAGI. The CDR3 nucleotides are TGTGCCAGCAGGAGGGGGCTGACTAATGAAAAACTGTTTTTT. Translated, it gives CASRRGLTNEKLFF.

V and J are TRBV9 and TRBJ2-7; 8 bases map to TRBD2. Germline V gives CDR1 SGDLS, CDR2 YYNGEE. Unmatched junction bases numbered 11, after V lost 0 bases and J lost 6 bases. This CDR3 contains 16 residues. The CDR3 DNA sequence: TGTGCCAGCAGCGTAGCTACGTCGGGAGGGCCTCGCGAGCAGTACTTC. Protein: CASSVATSGGPREQYF.